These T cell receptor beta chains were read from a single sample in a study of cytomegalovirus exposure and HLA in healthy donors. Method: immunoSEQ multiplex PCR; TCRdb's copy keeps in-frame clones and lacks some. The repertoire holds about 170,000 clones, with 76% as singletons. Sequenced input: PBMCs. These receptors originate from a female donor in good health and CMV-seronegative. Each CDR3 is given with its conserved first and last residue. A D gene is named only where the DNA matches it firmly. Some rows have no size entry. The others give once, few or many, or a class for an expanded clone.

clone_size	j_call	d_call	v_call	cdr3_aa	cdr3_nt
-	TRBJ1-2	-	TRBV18	CASSPGQHARGYTF	TGTGCCAGCTCACCAGGTCAGCATGCTAGAGGCTACACCTTC
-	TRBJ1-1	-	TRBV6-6	CASKPGGTFAEAFF	TGTGCCAGCAAACCGGGGGGAACATTCGCTGAAGCTTTCTTT
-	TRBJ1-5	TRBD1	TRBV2	CASSEGQGNQPQHF	TGTGCCAGCAGTGAGGGACAGGGTAATCAGCCCCAGCATTTT
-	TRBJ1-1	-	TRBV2	CASSDEYTEAFF	TGTGCCAGCAGTGATGAGTACACTGAAGCTTTCTTT
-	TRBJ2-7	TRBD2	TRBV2	CASRPWGWSGRANEQYF	TGTGCCAGCAGGCCGTGGGGTTGGAGCGGGAGGGCCAACGAGCAGTACTTC
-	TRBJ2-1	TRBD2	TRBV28	CASSLLLAGGGNEQFF	TGTGCCAGCAGTTTATTATTAGCGGGAGGGGGTAATGAGCAGTTCTTC
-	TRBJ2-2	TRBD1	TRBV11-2	CASRGDRPTGELFF	TGTGCCAGCAGGGGGGACAGACCAACCGGGGAGCTGTTTTTT
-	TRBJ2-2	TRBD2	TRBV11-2	CASSFEPLKREIRTGELFF	TGTGCCAGCAGCTTTGAACCCCTAAAGCGGGAGATAAGAACCGGGGAGCTGTTTTTT
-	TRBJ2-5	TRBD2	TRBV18	CASSPQRGTQETQYF	TGTGCCAGCTCACCACAGCGGGGCACACAAGAGACCCAGTACTTC
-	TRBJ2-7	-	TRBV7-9	CASSLTSEQYF	TGTGCCAGCAGCCTTACATCCGAGCAGTACTTC
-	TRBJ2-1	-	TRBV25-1	CASRRTPYNEQFF	TGTGCCAGCAGAAGGACACCTTACAATGAGCAGTTCTTC
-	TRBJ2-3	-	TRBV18	CASSPSTGGGTDTQYF	TGTGCCAGCTCACCGAGCACAGGGGGGGGCACAGATACGCAGTATTTT
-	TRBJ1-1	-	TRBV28	CASSFQGGPTEAFF	TGTGCCAGCAGTTTCCAGGGAGGGCCGACTGAAGCTTTCTTT
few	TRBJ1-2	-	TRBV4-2	CASSQTRGDYGYTF	TGTGCCAGCAGCCAGACACGGGGAGACTATGGCTACACCTTC
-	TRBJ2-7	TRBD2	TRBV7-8	CASSLTIILSGRGYEQYF	TGTGCCAGCAGCTTAACCATTATACTCAGCGGGAGGGGCTACGAGCAGTACTTC
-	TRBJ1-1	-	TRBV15	CATSREIARANTEAFF	TGTGCCACCAGCAGAGAGATCGCCAGGGCGAACACTGAAGCTTTCTTT
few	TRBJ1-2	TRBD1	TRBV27	CASSPGTVLYGYTF	TGTGCCAGCAGTCCCGGGACAGTTCTCTATGGCTACACCTTC
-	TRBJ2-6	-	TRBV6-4	CASSPDSSGANGLTF	TGTGCCAGCAGTCCCGACAGTTCTGGGGCCAACGGCCTGACTTTC
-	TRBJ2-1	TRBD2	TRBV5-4	CASSLVGTSLFF	TGTGCCAGCAGCTTGGTAGGGACTAGTCTGTTCTTC
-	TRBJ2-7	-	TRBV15	CATSRGVLPYEQYF	TGTGCCACCAGCAGAGGAGTTCTGCCCTACGAGCAGTACTTC
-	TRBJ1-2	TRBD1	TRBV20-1	CSARDGQGHTF	TGCAGTGCTAGAGACGGACAGGGACACACCTTC
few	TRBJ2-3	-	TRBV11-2	CASSLEVGRGRKDTQYF	TGTGCCAGCAGCTTAGAAGTCGGCAGGGGAAGGAAAGATACGCAGTATTTT
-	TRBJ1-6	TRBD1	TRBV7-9	CASSPDRASPLHF	TGTGCCAGCAGCCCCGACAGGGCTTCACCCCTCCACTTT
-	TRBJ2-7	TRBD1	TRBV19	CASSIPGQGPLEQYF	TGTGCCAGTAGTATACCGGGACAGGGTCCTCTCGAGCAGTACTTC
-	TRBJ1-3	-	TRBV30	CAWSARGAGNTIYF	TGTGCCTGGAGTGCCCGCGGGGCTGGAAACACCATATATTTT
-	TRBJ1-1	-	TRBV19	CASSIAGGVAFF	TGTGCCAGTAGTATTGCGGGCGGGGTCGCTTTCTTT
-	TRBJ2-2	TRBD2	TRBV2	CASSVSSGGGRTGELFF	TGTGCCAGCAGTGTATCTAGCGGGGGGGGGAGGACCGGGGAGCTGTTTTTT
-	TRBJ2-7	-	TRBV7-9	CASSLGWTLSYEQYF	TGTGCCAGCAGCTTAGGCTGGACACTAAGTTACGAGCAGTACTTC
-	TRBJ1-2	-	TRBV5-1	CASSSGGTAGRYGYTF	TGCGCCAGCAGCTCGGGGGGGACGGCGGGCAGATATGGCTACACCTTC
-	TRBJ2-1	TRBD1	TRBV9	CASSVGPGQGYNEQFF	TGTGCCAGCAGCGTAGGGCCGGGACAGGGGTACAATGAGCAGTTCTTC
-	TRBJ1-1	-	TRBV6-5	CAIHQAGRYEAFF	TGTGCCATCCATCAAGCGGGGAGATACGAAGCTTTCTTT
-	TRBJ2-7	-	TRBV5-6	CASSLEREQYF	TGTGCCAGCAGCTTGGAACGGGAGCAGTACTTC
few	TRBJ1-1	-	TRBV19	CASSYPGHSNTEAFF	TGTGCCAGTAGCTACCCGGGACACTCGAACACTGAAGCTTTCTTT
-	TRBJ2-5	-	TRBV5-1	CASSLAGVHETQYF	TGCGCCAGCAGCTTGGCAGGGGTTCACGAGACCCAGTACTTC
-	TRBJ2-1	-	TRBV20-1	CSATRGEQFF	TGCAGTGCCACACGGGGTGAGCAGTTCTTC
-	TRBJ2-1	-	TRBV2	CASSGLDLRGFF	TGTGCCAGCAGTGGACTAGATCTACGTGGGTTCTTC
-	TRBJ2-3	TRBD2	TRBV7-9	CASSLAGIVADTQYF	TGTGCCAGCAGTCTAGCGGGGATCGTCGCAGATACGCAGTATTTT
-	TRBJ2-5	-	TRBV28	CASSLKRVQETQYF	TGTGCCAGCAGTTTGAAGCGGGTGCAAGAGACCCAGTACTTC
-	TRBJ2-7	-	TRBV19	CASSTQGLSYEQYF	TGTGCCAGTAGTACGCAGGGGCTCTCCTACGAGCAGTACTTC
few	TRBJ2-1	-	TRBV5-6	CASSRWGRDEQFF	TGTGCCAGCAGCCGGTGGGGCAGGGATGAGCAGTTCTTC
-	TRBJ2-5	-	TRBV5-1	CASSLGGGQETQYF	TGCGCCAGCAGCTTGGGAGGGGGCCAAGAGACCCAGTACTTC
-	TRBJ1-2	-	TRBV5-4	CASSLEQNGYTF	TGTGCCAGCAGCTTGGAACAGAATGGCTACACCTTC
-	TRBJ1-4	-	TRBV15	CATSSPTRGTANEKLFF	TGTGCCACCAGCAGTCCTACCCGGGGGACGGCTAATGAAAAACTGTTTTTT
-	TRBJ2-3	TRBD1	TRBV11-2	CASSIAGRGQDTQYF	TGTGCCAGCAGCATCGCAGGCAGGGGGCAAGATACGCAGTATTTT